This T cell receptor beta chain was obtained from a study of T-cell memory formation after mild COVID-19. The CDR3 consists of 13 residues. Trimming pared 2 bases from V and 3 bases from J, leaving 7 bases between. Germline CDR1 and CDR2: SGHTA and FQGTGA. TCRdb reprocessed the 5' RACE reads with MiXCR, giving one entry per CDR3 protein. The sample consists of approximately 260,000 distinct CDR3 sequences, roughly 17% of them appearing once. Findings and limits, study-wide: Some clones that responded turned up in pre-infection memory, which suggests that cross-reactive memory joined in. Second-wave clones reaching peak frequency on day 37 lacked confirmed SARS-CoV-2 specificity.

This clonotype was picked up a small number of times. Its antigen is undetermined. This TCR came from a man younger than 30 who had mild COVID-19 (a few samples of this study predate the infection). Cell type and time point are not known. Sequencing was done on a sample of PBMCs or a T cell subset sorted from them (not recorded which). The chain has TRBV7-3 and TRBJ1-1; D unresolved. CDR3: CASSLYMDTEAFF. The CDR3 coding sequence is TGTGCCAGCAGCTTATATATGGACACTGAAGCTTTCTTT.